The 23 T cell receptor beta chains reported below all come from one sample, sequenced in a study of T-cell memory formation after mild COVID-19. TCRdb re-derived calls from the 5' RACE reads in MiXCR, one entry per CDR3 protein. The table includes about 200,000 distinct CDR3 sequences, more than 8% detected once. The sample consisted of PBMCs or a T cell subset sorted from them (not recorded which). The receptor set was obtained from a man aged 18 to 30 who had mild COVID-19 (a few samples of this study predate the infection). Cell type and time point are not known.

This clonotype has only a few counts. The chain combines TRBV7-2 with TRBJ1-5; D unresolved. V lost 5 bases to trimming and J lost 9 bases, with 11 bases between them. This CDR3 spans 12 amino acids. Germline V CDR1 and CDR2: SGHTA, FQGNSA. The CDR3, as DNA: TGTGCCAGCAGCCCCGACCGGGGGCCCCAGCATTTT. It translates to CASSPDRGPQHF.

The table lists this clonotype with many counts. The V and J genes are TRBV4-3 and TRBJ1-6; D uncertain. Trimming took 1 base from V and 0 from J, leaving 10 bases between them. This CDR3 contains 17 residues. Germline V gene lookup returns CDR1 LGHNA and CDR2 YSLEER. The CDR3 here is CASSQGPESSYNSPLHF. CDR3 nucleotides: TGCGCCAGCAGCCAAGGACCGGAGAGCTCCTATAATTCACCCCTCCACTTT.

In its sample, this clonotype was seen a few times. V is TRBV14 and J is TRBJ2-6; D ambiguous. The ends were cut back, 4 bases at V and 6 bases at J, with 7 bases in the middle. Germline assignment: CDR1 SGHDN and CDR2 FVKESK. There are 13 residues in the CDR3. The CDR3 nucleotides are TGTGCCAGCAGCCCTGATTTGGCCAACGTCCTGACTTTC. This codes for CASSPDLANVLTF.

This clonotype was seen ten or more times. The chain employs TRBV5-1 and TRBJ1-6; D remains unclear. Germline V CDR1 and CDR2: SGHRS, YFSETQ. V gave up 4 bases and J gave up 3 bases, with 17 bases separating them. There are 17 residues in the CDR3. CDR3 region: CASSTNPGSHYNSPLHF. The DNA for the CDR3 is TGCGCCAGCAGCACCAACCCAGGAAGCCACTATAATTCACCCCTCCACTTT.

This clonotype was seen more than once but under ten times. This rearrangement joins TRBV29-1 to TRBJ1-1; 9 nucleotides line up with TRBD1. The trim removed 4 bases at V and 5 bases at J, leaving 5 bases unmatched. This CDR3 has 13 amino acids. Germline CDR1 SQVTM, CDR2 ANQGSEA. The CDR3 coding sequence is TGCAGCGTTGGGGGACAGGGAAGTACTGAAGCTTTCTTT. It encodes CSVGGQGSTEAFF. Drawing the rest from reference TRBV29-1 and TRBJ1-1, the complete variable domain is SAVISQKPSRDICQRGTSLTIQCQVDSQVTMMFWYRQQPGQSLTLIATANQGSEATYESGFVIDKFPISRPNLTFSTLTVSNMSPEDSSIYLCSVGGQGSTEAFFGQGTRLTVV.

The rearrangement links TRBV20-1 to TRBJ2-5; 13 nucleotides agree with TRBD2. Germline V lookup: CDR1 DFQATT, CDR2 SNEGSKA (reference sequence). J gave up 7 bases and V 6 bases, and 5 bases lay outside the gene matches. The CDR3 is 13 residues long. The CDR3 spells CSAGLAGERTQYF. In nucleotides, the CDR3 is TGCAGTGCCGGACTAGCGGGGGAGCGGACCCAGTACTTC.

This clonotype was detected a few times. V is TRBV6-2 or TRBV6-3 and J is TRBJ2-7; the D gene is possibly TRBD1 (6 bases). CDR3 length equals 15 residues. In germline, CDR1 is MNHEY, CDR2 SVGEGT. V was pared by 4 bases and J by 6 bases, with 19 bases between. The CDR3 loop reads CASSLETGQRFEQYF. The CDR3 bases are TGTGCCAGCAGTTTAGAGACCGGACAGAGGTTCGAGCAGTACTTC.

The J gene is TRBJ1-1, the V gene TRBV12-5; D ambiguous. This CDR3 region has 18 residues. In germline, CDR1 is LGHNT, CDR2 FRNRAP. V was shortened by 0 bases and J by 1 base, with 18 bases between the two germline ends. The CDR3 sequence is CASGLVLYRAGPNTEAFF. CDR3 bases: TGTGCTAGTGGTTTGGTACTTTACCGGGCAGGACCGAACACTGAAGCTTTCTTT.

This clonotype has only a few counts. This chain uses TRBV28 with TRBJ1-2, with 10 bases matching TRBD1. The CDR3 is 14 amino acids. Germline CDR1 reads MDHEN; CDR2 reads SYDVKM. Unmatched junction bases numbered 8, after V lost 8 bases and J lost 5 bases. The CDR3: CASAVGDRGYGYTF. As DNA, the CDR3 is TGTGCCAGCGCGGTAGGGGACAGGGGTTATGGCTACACCTTC.

The chain is built from TRBV19 and TRBJ1-2, with 9 bases matching TRBD1. Per the germline V gene, CDR1 is LNHDA and CDR2 is SQIVND (reference sequence). Trimming took 3 bases from V and 10 from J; bases not matched to a gene: 6. The length of the CDR3 is 13 residues. The CDR3 region is CASSIPGTGSYTF. The CDR3 region has the DNA TGTGCCAGTAGTATCCCCGGGACAGGGTCCTACACCTTC.

This clonotype was observed a few times. This chain uses TRBV5-1 with TRBJ1-1, with D uncertain. CDR3 length: 16 amino acids. Germline lookup yields CDR1 SGHRS and CDR2 YFSETQ. Trimming stripped 0 bases from V and 0 bases from J, with 12 bases between. CDR3 loop: CASSLAGTLLNTEAFF. The CDR3 DNA reads as TGCGCCAGCAGCTTGGCCGGCACCTTATTGAACACTGAAGCTTTCTTT.

This clonotype was counted only a few times. The chain recombines TRBV7-8 with TRBJ2-5; 14 bases are shared with TRBD2. The CDR3 is 16 residues long. The trim removed 4 bases at V and 5 bases at J, leaving 6 bases unmatched. The germline V gene encodes CDR1 SGHVS and CDR2 FQNEAQ. The CDR3 nucleotides read TGTGCCAGCAGCTCCGGACTAGCGGGGGGCTGGGAGACCCAGTACTTC. Translated: CASSSGLAGGWETQYF.

The sample holds a few counts of this clonotype. J is TRBJ1-6 and V is TRBV11-2; D unclear. The CDR3 consists of 13 residues. V was cut by 3 bases and J by 8 bases, with 8 bases left in between. Looked up from germline, CDR1 is SGHAT and CDR2 is FQNNGV. Written as DNA, the CDR3 is TGTGCCAGCAGCTTCTACGGGGATTCACCCCTCCACTTT. It yields the protein CASSFYGDSPLHF.

This clonotype was counted only a few times. The chain is built from TRBV3-1 and TRBJ1-2, with TRBD1 matching 7 bases. The CDR3 extends over 14 amino acids. Germline V gene data show CDR1 as LGHDT and CDR2 as YNNKEL (reference sequence). V shed 5 bases and J 2 bases; nucleotides not matched to a gene: 5. The CDR3 nucleotides read TGTGCCAGCAGCGCACAGGGGCCGAACTATGGCTACACCTTC. Encoded protein: CASSAQGPNYGYTF.

The chain carries TRBV2 and TRBJ1-5; D ambiguous. Germline V gives CDR1 SNHLY, CDR2 FYNNEI. V was cut by 3 bases and J by 4 bases, with 10 bases left in between. The CDR3 spans 14 residues. The CDR3 is CASSDSGGNQPQHF. CDR3 nucleotides: TGTGCCAGCAGTGATAGCGGTGGGAATCAGCCCCAGCATTTT.

There are a few counts of this clonotype. The J gene is TRBJ1-1, the V gene TRBV7-9, with a weak D call TRBD1 (5 bases). Looked up from germline, CDR1 is SEHNR and CDR2 is FQNEAQ (reference sequence). Trimming took 4 bases from V and 4 from J, leaving 10 bases between them. The CDR3 runs to 13 residues. The CDR3 DNA sequence: TGTGCCAGCAGCTCGACAGCTCCCACTGAAGCTTTCTTT. As protein: CASSSTAPTEAFF. The whole variable domain, filled in from reference TRBV7-9 and TRBJ1-1, reads DTGVSQNPRHKITKRGQNVTFRCDPISEHNRLYWYRQTLGQGPEFLTYFQNEAQLEKSRLLSDRFSAERPKGSFSTLEIQRTEQGDSAMYLCASSSTAPTEAFFGQGTRLTVV.

J is TRBJ2-2 and V is TRBV4-3; D remains unclear. In germline, CDR1 is LGHNA, CDR2 YSLEER. The length of the CDR3 is 12 residues. Trimming stripped 4 bases from V and 7 bases from J, with 7 bases between. CDR3 protein: CASSRRSGELFF. The CDR3 region has the DNA TGCGCCAGCAGCCGGCGGAGCGGGGAGCTGTTTTTT.

This clonotype was recorded a few times. The rearrangement joins TRBV20-1 to TRBJ1-1, with D uncertain. Germline V gene lookup returns CDR1 DFQATT and CDR2 SNEGSKA (reference sequence). V lost 5 bases and J lost 5, with 9 bases in between. The CDR3 is 11 amino acids. As DNA, the CDR3 is TGCAGTGCTCGAACGAGAACTGAAGCTTTCTTT. It is translated as CSARTRTEAFF.

The table lists this clonotype with a few counts. In DNA, the CDR3 is TGCAGCGTGAAGACAGGGGAGAACACTGAAGCTTTCTTT. Its protein product is CSVKTGENTEAFF. This rearrangement joins TRBV29-1 to TRBJ1-1; 8 bases map to TRBD1. Germline assignment: CDR1 SQVTM and CDR2 ANQGSEA. V lost 6 bases and J lost 1; bases outside the gene matches: 4. The CDR3 has 13 amino acids.

The chain is built from TRBV4-2 and TRBJ2-2; D is unresolved. Germline CDR1 and CDR2: LGHNA and YNFKEQ. Trimming cost V 1 base and J 5 bases, with 17 bases left between them. CDR3 length: 17 amino acids. CDR3 in amino acids: CASSQGISPIRTGELFF. The CDR3 nucleotides are TGTGCCAGCAGCCAAGGGATCTCCCCGATCCGTACCGGGGAGCTGTTTTTT.

This chain connects TRBV27 to TRBJ1-6; 8 bases agree with TRBD1. The germline V gene encodes CDR1 MNHEY and CDR2 SMNVEV (reference sequence). V gave up 8 bases and J gave up 11 bases; unmatched junction bases: 5. This CDR3 is 12 amino acids long. CDR3 loop: CASGQGFTPLHF. The DNA for the CDR3 is TGTGCCAGCGGACAGGGCTTTACACCCCTCCACTTT.

The chain's CDR3 is CASRPTSVSFDEQFF. Written as DNA, the CDR3 is TGTGCCAGTAGGCCCACTAGCGTCTCGTTCGATGAGCAGTTCTTC. V is TRBV19 and J is TRBJ2-1, with 7 bases identical to TRBD2. This CDR3 has 15 residues. Germline V CDR1 and CDR2: LNHDA, SQIVND (reference sequence). With 6 bases clipped from V and 8 bases from J, the junction kept 13 bases outside the gene matches.

The chain is built from TRBV7-8 and TRBJ2-7, with 10 nucleotides matching TRBD2. V trimming: 2 bases; J trimming: 1 base; junction bases outside the gene matches: 8. Germline V gives CDR1 SGHVS, CDR2 FQNEAQ. CDR3 size: 17 residues. The CDR3: CASSLRGGAGGSYEQYF. Written as DNA, the CDR3 is TGTGCCAGCAGCTTAAGGGGCGGAGCGGGGGGGTCCTACGAGCAGTACTTC.